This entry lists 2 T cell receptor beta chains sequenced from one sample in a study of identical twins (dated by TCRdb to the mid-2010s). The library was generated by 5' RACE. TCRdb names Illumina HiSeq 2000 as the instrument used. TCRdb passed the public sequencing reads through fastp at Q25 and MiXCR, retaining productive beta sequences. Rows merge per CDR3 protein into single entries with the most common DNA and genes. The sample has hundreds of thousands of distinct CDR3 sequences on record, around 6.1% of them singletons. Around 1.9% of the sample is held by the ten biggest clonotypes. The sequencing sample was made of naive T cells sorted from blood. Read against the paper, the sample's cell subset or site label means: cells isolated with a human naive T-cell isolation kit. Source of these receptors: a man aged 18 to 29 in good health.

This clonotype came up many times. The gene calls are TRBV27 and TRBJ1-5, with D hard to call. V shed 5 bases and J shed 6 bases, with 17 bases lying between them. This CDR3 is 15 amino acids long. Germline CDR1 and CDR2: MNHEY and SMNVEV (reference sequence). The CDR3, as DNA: TGTGCCAGCAGTCGGAGGTTGGGGTTCGGTCAGCCCCAGCATTTT. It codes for CASSRRLGFGQPQHF.

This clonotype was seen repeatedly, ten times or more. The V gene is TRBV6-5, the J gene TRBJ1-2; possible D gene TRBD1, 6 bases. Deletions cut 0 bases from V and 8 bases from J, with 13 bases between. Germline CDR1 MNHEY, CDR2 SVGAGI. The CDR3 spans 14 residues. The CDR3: CASSYSTGAQGYTF. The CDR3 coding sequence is TGTGCCAGCAGTTACTCGACGGGGGCGCAGGGCTACACCTTC.